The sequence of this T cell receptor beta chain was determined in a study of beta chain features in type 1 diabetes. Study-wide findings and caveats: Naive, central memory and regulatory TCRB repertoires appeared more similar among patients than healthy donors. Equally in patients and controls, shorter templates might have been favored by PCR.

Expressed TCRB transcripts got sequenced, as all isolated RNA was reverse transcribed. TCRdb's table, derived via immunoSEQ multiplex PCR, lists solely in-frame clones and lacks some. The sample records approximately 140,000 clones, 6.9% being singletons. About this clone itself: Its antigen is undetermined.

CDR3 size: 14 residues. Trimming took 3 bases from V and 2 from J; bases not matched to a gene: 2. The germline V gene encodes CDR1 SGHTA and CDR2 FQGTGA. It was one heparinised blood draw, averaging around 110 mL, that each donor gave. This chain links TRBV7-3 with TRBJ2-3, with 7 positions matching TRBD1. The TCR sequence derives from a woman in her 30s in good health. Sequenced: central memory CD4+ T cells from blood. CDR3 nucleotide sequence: TGTGCCAGCAGCTTGCAGGGGGACACAGATACGCAGTATTTT. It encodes CASSLQGDTDTQYF.